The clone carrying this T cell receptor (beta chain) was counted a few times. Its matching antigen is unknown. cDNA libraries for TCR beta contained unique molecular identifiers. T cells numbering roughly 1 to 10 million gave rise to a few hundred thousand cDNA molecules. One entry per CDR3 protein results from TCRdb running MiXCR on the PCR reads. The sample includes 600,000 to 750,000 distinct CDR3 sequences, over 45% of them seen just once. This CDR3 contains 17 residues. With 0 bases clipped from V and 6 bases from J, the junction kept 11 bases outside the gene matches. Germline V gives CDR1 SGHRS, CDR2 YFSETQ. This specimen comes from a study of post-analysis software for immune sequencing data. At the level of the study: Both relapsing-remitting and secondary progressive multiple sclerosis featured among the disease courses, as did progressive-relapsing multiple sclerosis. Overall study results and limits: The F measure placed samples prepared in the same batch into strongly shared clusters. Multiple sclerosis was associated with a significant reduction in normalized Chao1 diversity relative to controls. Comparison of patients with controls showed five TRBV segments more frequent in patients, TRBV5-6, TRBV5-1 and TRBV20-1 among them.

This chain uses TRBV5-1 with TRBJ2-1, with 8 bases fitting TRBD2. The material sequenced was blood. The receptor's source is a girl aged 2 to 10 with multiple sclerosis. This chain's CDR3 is CASSLDLPAGVLNEQFF. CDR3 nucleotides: TGCGCCAGCAGCTTGGATCTCCCAGCGGGAGTGCTCAATGAGCAGTTCTTC.